This TCR beta chain was retrieved from a study of T cell repertoires in cytomegalovirus infection. Study-level information: Newly reported HLA-C-restricted and thoroughly characterized HLA-B-restricted CMV epitopes were employed. From public TCR beta signatures came an indication of both CMV infection and matching HLA type. Notes on the study in general: HLA-C-restricted TCR beta clonotypes specific for CMV led the ex vivo response.

TCRdb re-called the reads through MiXCR, storing one row per CDR3 protein. Of about 83,000 distinct CDR3 sequences listed, about 29% are singletons. Note on this clonotype: Its specificity is not known.

Deletions cut 3 bases from V and 13 bases from J, with 18 bases between. The V gene's germline CDR1 is MNHNY and CDR2 SVGAGI (reference sequence). CDR3 size: 13 residues. The sample here was CD8+ T cells from cultured PBMCs, taken from culture after CMV antigen stimulation. This receptor was identified in a human donor in good health (CMV status not recorded). Some clones in this sample may be carry-over from other donors' samples. The J gene is TRBJ1-2, the V gene TRBV6-6; no clear D gene. The CDR3 loop reads CASSYPGLEKGTF. The CDR3 coding sequence is TGTGCCAGCAGTTATCCGGGCCTGGAAAAGGGCACCTTC.